These 8 T cell receptor beta chains share one sample of origin, sequenced in a study of T cells in Graves' hyperthyroidism and ophthalmopathy (dated by TCRdb to the late 2010s). The library was produced with multiplex PCR. Reads for this sample came from an Illumina HiSeq 2000. The TCR beta CDR3 regions were amplified from RNA transcripts. The first round of RT-PCR for the TCR CDR3 was performed with the HTBI primer set and the Qiagen OneStep RT-PCR kit. TCRdb's own reprocessing of the public reads used fastp at Q25 and MiXCR and kept productive beta chains. Rows are combined by CDR3 protein, so each entry shows the most common genes and DNA. Here the sample has hundreds of thousands of distinct CDR3 sequences; 35% to 45% occur a single time. More than 7% of the sample is held by the ten biggest clonotypes. The sequenced sample was blood. The origin of the receptors is a man younger than 35 with Graves' hyperthyroidism.

This clonotype was observed a handful of times. The chain links TRBV6-6 to TRBJ1-2; no clear D. The CDR3 loop spans 17 amino acids. V lost 0 bases to trimming and J lost 3 bases, with 17 bases between them. Germline-derived CDR1 and CDR2 are MNHNY and SVGAGI (reference sequence). This chain's CDR3 is CASSYSAVGWDDYGYTF. For the CDR3, the DNA is TGTGCCAGCAGTTACTCTGCAGTCGGCTGGGATGACTATGGCTACACCTTC.

This clonotype was seen repeatedly, ten times or more. V gene TRBV9 combines with J gene TRBJ1-1, with D unclear. Germline V gives CDR1 SGDLS, CDR2 YYNGEE. The length of the CDR3 is 12 residues. V lost 0 bases and J 8 bases, leaving 8 bases between the germline ends. CDR3 sequence (DNA): TGTGCCAGCAGCGTAGTGGGAGGGGAAGCTTTCTTT. Protein: CASSVVGGEAFF.

The gene calls are TRBV2 and TRBJ1-4, with a tentative D call TRBD1 (5 bases). The CDR3 contains 14 residues. V was trimmed by 8 bases and J by 8 bases, leaving 18 bases between them. Germline V gene lookup returns CDR1 SNHLY and CDR2 FYNNEI. CDR3 DNA sequence: TGTGCCAGCCTCGGGGCTACCCGAGGGGAAAAACTGTTTTTT. It codes for CASLGATRGEKLFF.

The chain combines TRBV20-1 with TRBJ2-2, with a possible D match to TRBD1 (5 bases). CDR1 and CDR2 from the germline V gene are DFQATT and SNEGSKA (reference sequence). The CDR3 is made up of 15 amino acids. V lost 0 bases and J lost 2, with 10 bases in between. The CDR3 region is CSARDGALNTGELFF. CDR3 nucleotides: TGCAGTGCTAGAGATGGGGCCCTTAACACCGGGGAGCTGTTTTTT.

The CDR3 region is CASSLGGSGQGYEQYF. DNA for the CDR3: TGCGCCAGCAGCCTCGGCGGGTCTGGACAGGGATACGAGCAGTACTTC. The chain links TRBV4-3 to TRBJ2-7; 8 positions match TRBD1. The ends lost 4 bases at V and 4 bases at J; junction bases unmatched: 12. Germline V gives CDR1 LGHNA, CDR2 YSLEER. This CDR3 is 16 amino acids long.

Ten or more counts support this clonotype. V and J are TRBV2 and TRBJ1-1; D perhaps matches TRBD1 (5 bases). This CDR3 has 12 residues. Trimming stripped 6 bases from V and 7 bases from J, with 12 bases between. The germline gives CDR1 SNHLY, CDR2 FYNNEI. The CDR3 region is CASRAGRGEAFF. Here the CDR3 DNA reads TGTGCCAGCAGGGCAGGGAGGGGTGAAGCTTTCTTT.

This chain links TRBV7-6 with TRBJ1-1, with 9 nucleotides matching TRBD1. V lost 7 bases to trimming and J lost 0 bases; unmatched junction nucleotides: 6. Germline assignment: CDR1 SGHVS and CDR2 FNYEAQ. This CDR3 comprises 15 residues. Here the CDR3 DNA reads TGTGCCAGCATCCGGACAGGGGCATTGAACACTGAAGCTTTCTTT. It is translated as CASIRTGALNTEAFF.

This clonotype was counted between two and nine times. The gene calls are TRBV5-1 and TRBJ1-1; D remains unclear. The CDR3 has 15 residues. Germline V CDR1 and CDR2: SGHRS, YFSETQ. Trimming pared 3 bases from V and 1 base from J, leaving 13 bases between. The CDR3 loop is CASSSQPAGNTEAFF. The CDR3 coding sequence is TGCGCCAGCAGCTCGCAACCTGCCGGGAACACTGAAGCTTTCTTT.